This T cell receptor (beta chain) was documented in a study of T-cell reconstitution after alpha-beta-depleted transplantation in children. Unmatched junction bases numbered 19, after V lost 3 bases and J lost 2 bases. CDR3 length: 19 amino acids. Germline V gene sequence: CDR1 LGHNA, CDR2 YNFKEQ. Using unique molecular identifiers, the investigators prepared the TCRbeta library. One entry per CDR3 protein results from TCRdb running MiXCR on the PCR reads. Here the sample spans 300,000 to 350,000 distinct CDR3 sequences, around 25% being singletons. The receptor was derived from a male patient under 18 who had a stem cell transplant for acute lymphoblastic leukemia, so the T cells may come from the graft donor. This chain links TRBV4-2 with TRBJ2-7; 7 bases are shared with TRBD1. Sequencing was performed on PBMCs, mostly from graft donor cells, taken 180 days after TCRalphabeta/CD19-depleted stem cell transplant. For the CDR3, the DNA is TGTGCCAGCAGCCATAACCAGATTAGACACAGGGGATCCCCCTACGAGCAGTACTTC. Protein sequence: CASSHNQIRHRGSPYEQYF.